This TCR beta chain is from a study of T cells in Graves' hyperthyroidism and ophthalmopathy. The CDR3 is made up of 14 amino acids. The germline V gene encodes CDR1 MGHRA and CDR2 YSYEKL. The V end was cut by 3 bases, the J end by 5 bases, with 14 bases between. A lack of ophthalmopathy progression within 18 months defined stable Graves' hyperthyroidism. Amplification targeted TCR beta CDR3 regions from RNA transcripts. A first-round RT-PCR of the TCR CDR3 used the HTBI primer set. A single record per CDR3 protein comes from TCRdb applying MiXCR to the multiplex PCR reads. The sample lists 380,000 or so distinct CDR3 sequences; over 15% were seen once.

The origin of this receptor is a woman aged 18-29 years with Graves' hyperthyroidism. The gene calls are TRBV4-1 and TRBJ2-7; D perhaps matches TRBD2 (6 bases). Material: blood. This chain's CDR3 is CASSHPLAGNEQYF. In DNA form, the CDR3 reads TGCGCCAGCAGCCACCCCCTGGCGGGAAACGAGCAGTACTTC.